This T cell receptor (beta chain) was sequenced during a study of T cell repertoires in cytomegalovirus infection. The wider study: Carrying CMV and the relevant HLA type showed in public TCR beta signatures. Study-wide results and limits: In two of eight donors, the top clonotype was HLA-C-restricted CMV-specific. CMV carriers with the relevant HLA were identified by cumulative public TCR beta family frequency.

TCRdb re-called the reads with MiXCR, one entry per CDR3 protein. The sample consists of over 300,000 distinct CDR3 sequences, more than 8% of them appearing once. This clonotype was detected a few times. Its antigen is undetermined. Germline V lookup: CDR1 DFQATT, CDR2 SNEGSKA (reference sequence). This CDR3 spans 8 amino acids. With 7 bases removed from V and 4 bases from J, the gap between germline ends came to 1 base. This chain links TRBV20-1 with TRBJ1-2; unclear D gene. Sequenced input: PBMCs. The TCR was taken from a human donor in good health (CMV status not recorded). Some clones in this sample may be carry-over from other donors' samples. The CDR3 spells CSGYGYTF. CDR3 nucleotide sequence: TGCAGTGGCTATGGCTACACCTTC.